This is a list of T cell receptor beta chains from one sample in a study of long-term antiretroviral therapy in people with HIV. The repertoire was sequenced with immunoSEQ multiplex PCR; TCRdb's copy has only in-frame clones and lacks some. This repertoire shows about 16,000 clones, around 84% found once; its top ten account for around an eighth. The sample here was unsorted PBMCs, taken more than 3.1 years after starting antiretroviral therapy. The source is a woman in her thirties or forties with HIV. CDR3s include the opening cysteine and the closing phenylalanine or tryptophan. D genes are given only for firm matches. Size values are once, few and many counts, or a class for expanded clones, and some rows have none.

TRBV7-8	TRBJ1-5	.	.	TGTGCCAGCAGCCCTCGTGGGGGAGGTAGCAATCAGCCCCAGCATTTT	CASSPRGGGSNQPQHF
TRBV7-7	TRBJ2-5	few	.	TGTGCCAGCAGCTTAGGAGGGCAGAGACAAGAGACCCAGTACTTC	CASSLGGQRQETQYF
TRBV11-2	TRBJ1-6	.	.	TGTGCCAGCAGCTTGGCGAACGGCGATTCACCCCTCCACTTT	CASSLANGDSPLHF
TRBV7-9	TRBJ2-7	.	.	TGTGCCAGCAGCTTAAAGACAGGACCGGGATCCAACTACGAGCAGTACTTC	CASSLKTGPGSNYEQYF
TRBV7-2	TRBJ2-3	.	.	TGTGCCAGCAGCACACAGGAAGGAAGCACAGATACGCAGTATTTT	CASSTQEGSTDTQYF
TRBV30	TRBJ1-1	.	.	TGTGCCTGGAGTGTACGACCGGGGTACACTGAAGCTTTCTTT	CAWSVRPGYTEAFF
TRBV30	TRBJ1-5	.	.	TGTGCCTGGAGTGGGGGGGACAATCAGCCCCAGCATTTT	CAWSGGDNQPQHF
TRBV30	TRBJ1-1	once	TRBD1	TGTGCCTGGGGCCGGGACAGTCTCATGAACACTGAAGCTTTCTTT	CAWGRDSLMNTEAFF
TRBV18	TRBJ1-5	few	.	TGTGCCAGCTCACGCCAAGAATTACAGCCCCAGCATTTT	CASSRQELQPQHF
TRBV18	TRBJ2-5	.	.	TGTGCCAGCTCACCCCAAGAGACCCAGTACTTC	CASSPQETQYF
TRBV6-6	TRBJ1-2	.	.	TGTGCCAGCAACCTTAGGGTAGGCTATGGCTACACCTTC	CASNLRVGYGYTF